The clone carrying this T cell receptor beta chain was detected only a few times. Germline V gene sequence: CDR1 ENHRY, CDR2 SYGVKD. The CDR3 has 12 residues. V lost 6 bases and J 1 base, leaving 6 bases between the germline ends. These data come from a study of OX40 agonist ivuxolimab in advanced cancers. Turning to the study itself: An anti-OX40 (CD134) antibody with agonistic activity, ivuxolimab, was administered to patients. Patients with prior anti-PD-1, anti-PD-L1 or anti-CTLA-4 therapy were eligible; approximately 40% had some.

Libraries were prepared by immunoSEQ multiplex PCR; TCRdb keeps only in-frame clonotypes and omits some of them. The data contain about 34,000 clones, roughly 80% of them seen just once; the ten biggest clones take up roughly 11%. The TCR sequence derives from an adult with an advanced solid tumor such as melanoma, head and neck, liver or kidney cancer. The material was CD4+ or CD8+ T cells sorted from blood, obtained in a trial of the OX40 agonist ivuxolimab. The chain joins TRBV10-3 to TRBJ1-1; no firm D call. In DNA, the CDR3 is TGTGCCATCAGCGTTGGGAACACTGAAGCTTTCTTT. The encoded protein is CAISVGNTEAFF.